The text below deals with one T cell receptor (beta chain). Measured with immunoSEQ multiplex PCR; TCRdb has only the in-frame clones, and not every one. The sample yields 150,000 to 200,000 clones, over 75% seen once. The CDR3 loop spans 13 amino acids. V was cut by 5 bases and J by 1 base, with 8 bases left in between. Germline CDR1 is SGHNT and CDR2 is YENEEA. The data originate from a study of blood T cell repertoires in COVID-19. About the study: PBMCs, B-cell-depleted T cells, or T cells were the source of the cDNA or gDNA that made up the material.

Participants were aged about 18 to 89 years from some 24 US areas. Sequencing was performed on PBMCs or T cells enriched from blood (not recorded which). The J gene is TRBJ1-1, the V gene TRBV11-3; the D is unclear. The sequence derives from a man aged 50-60 years who had recovered from COVID-19. CDR3 sequence reads: CASSVDTNTEAFF. DNA for the CDR3: TGTGCCAGCAGCGTCGACACGAACACTGAAGCTTTCTTT.